The 27 T cell receptor beta chains given below trace back to one sample, sequenced in a study. One entry per CDR3 protein, called by TCRdb with MiXCR from the RT-PCR reads. Among almost 700,000 distinct CDR3 sequences, 13% to 15% were seen once, and the ten largest hold roughly 4%. Input material: memory CD4+ T cells from blood. The receptors come from a female donor in good health, serving as a healthy control.

This rearrangement joins TRBV6-1 to TRBJ1-1; TRBD1 aligns across 8 bases. V trimming: 3 bases; J trimming: 10 bases; junction bases outside the gene matches: 7. Looked up from germline, CDR1 is MNHNS and CDR2 is SASEGT. The CDR3 loop spans 13 amino acids. CDR3 in amino acids: CASSDPGTGRAFF. The CDR3, as DNA: TGTGCCAGCAGTGATCCCGGGACAGGTAGAGCTTTCTTT.

As for this clonotype: A much bigger clone sits one base away, suggesting this may be a read error. The chain recombines TRBV12-3 or TRBV12-4 with TRBJ1-1; D ambiguous. The CDR3 extends over 13 amino acids. In DNA, the CDR3 is TGTGCCAGCAGCTCCAATATGAACACTAAAGCTTTCTTT. The encoded protein is CASSSNMNTKAFF.

This sequence joins TRBV27 and TRBJ2-7; perhaps TRBD1 as D (6 bases). Trimming stripped 1 base from V and 1 base from J, with 11 bases between. From germline, CDR1 is MNHEY and CDR2 SMNVEV (reference sequence). This CDR3 contains 15 residues. The CDR3 loop is CASSLLGTPSYEQYF. In DNA, the CDR3 is TGTGCCAGCAGTTTATTGGGGACACCTTCCTACGAGCAGTACTTC.

The chain is built from TRBV9 and TRBJ2-6, with D unresolved. The CDR3 covers 15 residues. V was trimmed by 0 bases and J by 2 bases, leaving 6 bases between them. CDR1 SGDLS and CDR2 YYNGEE come from the germline V gene. CDR3 sequence reads: CASSVGVTGANVLTF. DNA of the CDR3: TGTGCCAGCAGCGTAGGGGTAACTGGGGCCAACGTCCTGACTTTC. Full variable domain (missing parts from reference TRBV9 and TRBJ2-6): DSGVTQTPKHLITATGQRVTLRCSPRSGDLSVYWYQQSLDQGLQFLIQYYNGEERAKGNILERFSAQQFPDLHSELNLSSLELGDSALYFCASSVGVTGANVLTFGAGSRLTVL.

This clonotype was recorded a few times. One end of the junction does not line up with germline, which may come from a read error. Written as DNA, the CDR3 is TGTGCCAGCAGTTTAGGTGGGAGTCGGTACAATGAGCAGTTCTTC. Protein sequence: CASSLGGSRYNEQFF. V is TRBV7-2 and J is TRBJ2-1; weak D call: TRBD2 (5 bases). CDR1 and CDR2 from the germline V gene are SGHTA and FQGNSA. This CDR3 spans 15 amino acids.

This clonotype has just one count. The chain combines TRBV7-3 with TRBJ1-1, with 7 positions matching TRBD1. The V segment lost 5 bases and the J segment 1 base; nucleotides outside the gene matches: 7. The CDR3 is made up of 15 amino acids. Germline V gene lookup returns CDR1 SGHTA and CDR2 FQGTGA. This chain's CDR3 is CASSGSGGSNTEAFF. In DNA, the CDR3 is TGTGCCAGCAGCGGCTCAGGGGGGTCGAACACTGAAGCTTTCTTT.

The chain is built from TRBV28 and TRBJ1-4, with TRBD1 matching over 9 bases. V trimming: 4 bases; J trimming: 7 bases; junction bases outside the gene matches: 4. CDR1 and CDR2 (germline): MDHEN, SYDVKM. The CDR3 length is 14 residues. The CDR3 sequence is CASSSGQGREKLFF. CDR3 sequence (DNA): TGTGCCAGCAGTTCGGGACAGGGCCGTGAAAAACTGTTTTTT.

This clonotype was detected ten times or more. A junction boundary mismatches the germline segment, possibly from a read error. The chain is built from TRBV9 and TRBJ1-1; D may be TRBD1 (5 bases). The CDR3 length is 13 residues. Germline lookup yields CDR1 SGDLS and CDR2 YYNGEE. The CDR3: CASSTGPNTEAFF. The CDR3 DNA reads as TGCGCCAGCAGCACGGGACCGAACACTGAAGCTTTCTTT.

In its sample, this clonotype was seen a few times. This chain joins TRBV18 and TRBJ2-5; D uncertain. V lost 3 bases and J 5 bases, leaving 10 bases between the germline ends. Germline V gene sequence: CDR1 KGHSH, CDR2 LQKENI. The CDR3 covers 13 residues. This CDR3 is CASSPTHGETQYF. Here the CDR3 DNA reads TGTGCCAGCTCACCGACGCACGGCGAGACCCAGTACTTC. The full variable domain, its missing parts supplied by reference TRBV18 and TRBJ2-5, is NAGVMQNPRHLVRRRGQEARLRCSPMKGHSHVYWYRQLPEEGLKFMVYLQKENIIDESGMPKERFSAEFPKEGPSILRIQQVVRGDSAAYFCASSPTHGETQYFGPGTRLLVL.

The table lists this clonotype with many counts. This chain links TRBV7-9 with TRBJ2-3, with 7 nucleotides matching TRBD1. Germline-derived CDR1 and CDR2 are SEHNR and FQNEAQ (reference sequence). The CDR3 loop spans 17 amino acids. V lost 1 base and J lost 3; bases outside the gene matches: 10. The CDR3 DNA follows: TGTGCCAGCAGCTTAGTTGGGACCGCAGGGGGAACAGATACGCAGTATTTT. Translation gives CASSLVGTAGGTDTQYF.

This clonotype was seen a handful of times. The V and J genes are TRBV4-3 and TRBJ2-1; D not resolved. V lost 0 bases to trimming and J lost 6 bases, with 12 bases between them. The germline V gene has CDR1 LGHNA and CDR2 YSLEER. There are 15 residues in the CDR3. The CDR3 DNA reads TGCGCCAGCAGCCAAGAGGTGGTTCTGGGCAATGAGCAGTTCTTC. Its protein product is CASSQEVVLGNEQFF.

The V and J genes are TRBV12-3 or TRBV12-4 and TRBJ1-2; D may be TRBD1 (5 bases). V lost 2 bases and J 4 bases, leaving 14 bases between the germline ends. This CDR3 comprises 15 residues. CDR3 nucleotides: TGTGCCAGCAGTTTATCCACAGGATCGGGCTATGGCTACACCTTC. The encoded protein is CASSLSTGSGYGYTF.

Ten or more counts support this clonotype. The junction departs from the called germline gene at one end, perhaps through a read error. The rearrangement uses TRBV7-7 and TRBJ2-6; D remains unclear. Germline-derived CDR1 and CDR2 are SSHAT and FNYEAQ (reference sequence). CDR3 length: 16 amino acids. DNA of the CDR3: TGTGCTAGCAGCGCCGAGTTAGGTGCTGGGGCCAACGTCCTGACTTTC. Protein: CASSAELGAGANVLTF.

This clonotype was detected ten times or more. This chain uses TRBV5-5 with TRBJ1-6, with 8 bases identical to TRBD1. The CDR3 totals 14 residues. Germline CDR1 is SGHKS and CDR2 is YYEKEE (reference sequence). Losses at the gene ends were 3 bases for V and 7 bases for J; bases not matched to a gene: 3. CDR3 bases: TGTGCCAGCAGCTCAGGGGGCTGGAATTCACCCCTCCACTTT. As protein: CASSSGGWNSPLHF.

The chain recombines TRBV10-3 with TRBJ2-1; 14 nucleotides match TRBD2. Germline values: CDR1 ENHRY, CDR2 SYGVKD. This CDR3 contains 15 residues. V shed 4 bases, J shed 7 bases, and the junction held 3 bases outside the gene matches. Here the CDR3 reads CAISAGLAGENEQFF. The CDR3 DNA is TGTGCCATCAGTGCGGGACTAGCGGGAGAAAATGAGCAGTTCTTC.

The sample holds a few counts of this clonotype. The V gene is TRBV7-2, the J gene TRBJ2-1; 9 bases are shared with TRBD1. The CDR3 consists of 16 residues. After removal of 0 bases from V and 6 bases from J, the junction contained 6 bases not matched to a gene. Germline V gene lookup returns CDR1 SGHTA and CDR2 FQGNSA. CDR3 protein: CASSLAGTGFANEQFF. In DNA, the CDR3 is TGTGCCAGCAGCTTAGCGGGGACAGGGTTCGCCAATGAGCAGTTCTTC.

This clonotype was detected many times. The rearrangement joins TRBV4-3 to TRBJ1-4, with 7 nucleotides matching TRBD1. Germline CDR1 reads LGHNA; CDR2 reads YSLEER. The CDR3 has 14 amino acids. The V segment lost 1 base and the J segment 7 bases; nucleotides outside the gene matches: 3. The CDR3 reads CASSQGRGSEKLFF. CDR3 sequence (DNA): TGCGCCAGCAGCCAAGGCAGGGGGAGTGAAAAACTGTTTTTT.

The chain joins TRBV7-2 to TRBJ2-7; no reliable D call. The germline gives CDR1 SGHTA, CDR2 FQGNSA. Trimming cost V 1 base and J 0 bases, with 7 bases left between them. This CDR3 has 14 amino acids. CDR3 residues: CASSLDFSSYEQYF. The CDR3 DNA reads as TGTGCCAGCAGCTTAGACTTCTCCTCCTACGAGCAGTACTTC.

This clonotype showed up many times. The gene calls are TRBV29-1 and TRBJ2-7, with 7 positions matching TRBD1. The ends lost 7 bases at V and 5 bases at J; junction bases unmatched: 5. This CDR3 is built from 11 residues. CDR1 is SQVTM and CDR2 is ANQGSEA in the germline V gene. The CDR3 nucleotides are TGCAGCGCAACGACAGGGAACGAGCAGTACTTC. Translation gives CSATTGNEQYF.

The chain recombines TRBV24-1 with TRBJ1-5; D possibly corresponds to TRBD1 (5 bases). The germline CDR1 and CDR2 sequences are KGHDR and SFDVKD. The ends were cut back, 7 bases at V and 6 bases at J, with 15 bases in the middle. This CDR3 contains 14 residues. The CDR3 DNA sequence: TGTGCCACCAGCACCACAGCGAGGGGTCAGCCCCAGCATTTT. Its protein is CATSTTARGQPQHF.

The J gene is TRBJ2-7, the V gene TRBV20-1, with 13 bases matching TRBD2. Trimming at V came to 3 bases and at J to 0 bases, leaving 5 bases not matched to a gene. The CDR3 has 16 amino acids. Germline V CDR1 and CDR2: DFQATT, SNEGSKA (reference sequence). The CDR3 region has the DNA TGCAGTGCTAGTGGACTAGCGGGAGCGAGCTCCTACGAGCAGTACTTC. It yields the protein CSASGLAGASSYEQYF.

This rearrangement joins TRBV27 to TRBJ1-2; D gene uncertain. Deletions cut 5 bases from V and 8 bases from J, with 27 bases between. CDR3 length equals 17 residues. The germline gives CDR1 MNHEY, CDR2 SMNVEV (reference sequence). The CDR3 sequence: CASSPRPGPGPDAGYTF. In nucleotides, the CDR3 is TGTGCCAGCAGTCCCCGCCCGGGTCCGGGCCCCGATGCGGGCTACACCTTC.

J is TRBJ2-3 and V is TRBV28, with 10 bases matching TRBD1. Germline CDR1 is MDHEN and CDR2 is SYDVKM. This CDR3 has 15 amino acids. V shed 5 bases and J 6 bases; nucleotides not matched to a gene: 8. The CDR3 nucleotides are TGTGCCAGCAGTACCCGGGACAGGGGTGAGGATACGCAGTATTTT. Translation gives CASSTRDRGEDTQYF.

J is TRBJ2-3 and V is TRBV7-9, with 7 positions matching TRBD2. Trimming took 5 bases from V and 3 from J; bases not matched to a gene: 8. The CDR3 sequence is 15 residues long. Germline CDR1 reads SEHNR; CDR2 reads FQNEAQ (reference sequence). The CDR3 sequence is CASSRERGWTDTQYF. The CDR3 DNA reads as TGTGCCAGCAGCCGGGAGCGGGGATGGACAGATACGCAGTATTTT.

The V call is TRBV11-2, the J call TRBJ2-2, with 9 bases matching TRBD2. The ends lost 5 bases at V and 3 bases at J; junction bases unmatched: 7. Germline CDR1 is SGHAT and CDR2 is FQNNGV. This CDR3 comprises 16 residues. The CDR3 sequence: CASSAWGGGDTGELFF. The CDR3 nucleotides are TGTGCCAGCAGCGCCTGGGGCGGGGGGGACACCGGGGAGCTGTTTTTT.

This clonotype was picked up many times. This chain links TRBV20-1 with TRBJ2-1; 9 nucleotides agree with TRBD2. The CDR3 spans 13 residues. Germline lookup yields CDR1 DFQATT and CDR2 SNEGSKA (reference sequence). V shed 0 bases and J 9 bases; nucleotides not matched to a gene: 3. The CDR3 DNA sequence: TGCAGTGCTAGAGAGGGGACTAGCAGTGAGCAGTTCTTC. Translated, it gives CSAREGTSSEQFF.

This clonotype has a count of ten or more. V gene TRBV29-1 combines with J gene TRBJ2-5; no clear D gene. V was shortened by 1 base and J by 5 bases, with 14 bases between the two germline ends. Germline CDR1 is SQVTM and CDR2 is ANQGSEA. The CDR3 spans 14 residues. The CDR3 is CSVEVPPNQETQYF. The DNA of the CDR3 is TGCAGCGTTGAAGTACCCCCTAATCAGGAGACCCAGTACTTC.